This T cell receptor beta chain was captured in a study of blood T cells in healthy people across ages. The V and J ends lost 7 bases and 7 bases respectively, with 14 bases between them. Germline V gene data show CDR1 as SQVTM and CDR2 as ANQGSEA. This CDR3 region has 13 residues. Through a sample-barcoded 5' primer and a J-beta primer mix, a second PCR was run for roughly 6 to 12 cycles. In TCRdb, the 5' RACE reads were re-called with MiXCR into one record per CDR3 protein. The table shows about 830,000 distinct CDR3 sequences, with 58% occurring only once. This sequence originates from a man under 40 in good health. The specimen was blood. This chain links TRBV29-1 with TRBJ1-6; no definite D call. CDR3 nucleotides: TGCAGCGCCTCTGAATCACAAAATTCACCCCTCCACTTT. It is translated as CSASESQNSPLHF.